The T cell receptor beta chain under discussion was sequenced for a study of lymphopenia after photon versus proton radiotherapy. Germline-derived CDR1 and CDR2 are SQVTM and ANQGSEA. The length of the CDR3 is 12 residues. The V gene lost 0 bases and the J gene lost 1 base, with 3 bases spanning the gap. Measured with immunoSEQ multiplex PCR; TCRdb has only the in-frame clones, and not every one. Of around 20,000 clones in the sample, around 90% were seen once. This sample comprised peripheral blood, obtained from a patient treated with photon-based radiotherapy. This clonotype was obtained from a man aged 60 to 75 with pancreatic cancer. The V gene is TRBV29-1, the J gene TRBJ1-2; D is unclear. The CDR3 region is CSVEELNYGYTF. The DNA of the CDR3 is TGCAGCGTTGAAGAGCTTAACTATGGCTACACCTTC.